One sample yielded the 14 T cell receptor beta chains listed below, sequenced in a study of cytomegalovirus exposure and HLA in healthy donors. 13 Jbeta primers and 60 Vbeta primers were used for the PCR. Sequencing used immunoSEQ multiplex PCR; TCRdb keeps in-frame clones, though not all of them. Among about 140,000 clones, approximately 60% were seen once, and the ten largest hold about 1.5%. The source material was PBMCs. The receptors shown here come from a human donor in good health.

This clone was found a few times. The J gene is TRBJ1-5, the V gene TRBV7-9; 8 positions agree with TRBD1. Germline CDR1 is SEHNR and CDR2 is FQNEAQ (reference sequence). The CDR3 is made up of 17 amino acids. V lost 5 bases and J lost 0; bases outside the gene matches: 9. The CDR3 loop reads CASSAGTGLYSNQPQHF. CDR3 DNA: TGTGCCAGCAGCGCCGGGACAGGACTATATAGCAATCAGCCCCAGCATTTT.

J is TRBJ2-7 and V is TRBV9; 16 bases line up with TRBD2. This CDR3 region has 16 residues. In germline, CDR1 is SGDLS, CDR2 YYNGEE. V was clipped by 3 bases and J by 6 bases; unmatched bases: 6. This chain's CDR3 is CASSEGLAGGGIEQYF. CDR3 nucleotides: TGTGCCAGCAGCGAGGGACTAGCGGGAGGGGGGATCGAGCAGTACTTC.

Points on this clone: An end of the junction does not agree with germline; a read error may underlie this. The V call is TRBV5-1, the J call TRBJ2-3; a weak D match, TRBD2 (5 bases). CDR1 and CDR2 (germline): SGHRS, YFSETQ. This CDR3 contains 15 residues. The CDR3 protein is CASSLASDAGQGGNF. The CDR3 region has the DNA TGCGCCAGCAGCTTGGCCTCGGATGCAGGCCAAGGAGGTAATTTC.

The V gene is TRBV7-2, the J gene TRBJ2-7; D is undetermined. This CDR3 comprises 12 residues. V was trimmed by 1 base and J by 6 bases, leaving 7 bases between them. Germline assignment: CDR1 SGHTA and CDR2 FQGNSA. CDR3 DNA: TGTGCCAGCAGCTTAGGCCTACCCGAGCAGTACTTC. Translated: CASSLGLPEQYF.

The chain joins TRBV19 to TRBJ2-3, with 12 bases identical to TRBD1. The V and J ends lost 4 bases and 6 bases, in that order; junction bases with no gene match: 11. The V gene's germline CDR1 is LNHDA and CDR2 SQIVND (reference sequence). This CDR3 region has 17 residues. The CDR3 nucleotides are TGTGCCAGTAGTAACCGTAGGGACAGGGGGCCGGGGGATACGCAGTATTTT. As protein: CASSNRRDRGPGDTQYF.

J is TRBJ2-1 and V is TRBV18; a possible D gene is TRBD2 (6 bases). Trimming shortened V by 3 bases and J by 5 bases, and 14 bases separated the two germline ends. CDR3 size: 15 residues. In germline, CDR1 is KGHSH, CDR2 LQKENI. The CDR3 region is CASSPLATHNNEQFF. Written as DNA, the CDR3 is TGTGCCAGCTCACCGCTAGCGACACACAACAATGAGCAGTTCTTC.

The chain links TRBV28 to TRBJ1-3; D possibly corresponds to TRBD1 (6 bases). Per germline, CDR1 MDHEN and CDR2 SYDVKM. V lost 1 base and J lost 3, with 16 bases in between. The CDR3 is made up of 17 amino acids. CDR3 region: CASSLSGGRRYGNTIYF. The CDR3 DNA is TGTGCCAGCAGTTTATCTGGGGGCAGAAGATATGGAAACACCATATATTTT. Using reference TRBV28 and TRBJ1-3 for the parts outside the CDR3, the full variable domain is DVKVTQSSRYLVKRTGEKVFLECVQDMDHENMFWYRQDPGLGLRLIYFSYDVKMKEKGDIPEGYSVSREKKERFSLILESASTNQTSMYLCASSLSGGRRYGNTIYFGEGSWLTVV.

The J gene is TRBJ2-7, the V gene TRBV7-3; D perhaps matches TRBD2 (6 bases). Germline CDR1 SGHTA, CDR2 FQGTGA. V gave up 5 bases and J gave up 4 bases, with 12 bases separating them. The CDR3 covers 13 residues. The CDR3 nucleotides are TGTGCCAGCAGCCCCGGCGGGGTATACGAGCAGTACTTC. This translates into CASSPGGVYEQYF. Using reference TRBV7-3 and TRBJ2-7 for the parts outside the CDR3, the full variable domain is GAGVSQTPSNKVTEKGKYVELRCDPISGHTALYWYRQSLGQGPEFLIYFQGTGAADDSGLPNDRFFAVRPEGSVSTLKIQRTERGDSAVYLCASSPGGVYEQYFGPGTRLTVT.

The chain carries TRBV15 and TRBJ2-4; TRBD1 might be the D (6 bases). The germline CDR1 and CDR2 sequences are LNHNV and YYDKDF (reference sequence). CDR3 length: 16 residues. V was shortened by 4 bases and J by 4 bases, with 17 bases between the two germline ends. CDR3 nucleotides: TGTGCCACCAGCACAGATCCCGGGACACAAAAAAACATTCAGTACTTC. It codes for CATSTDPGTQKNIQYF.

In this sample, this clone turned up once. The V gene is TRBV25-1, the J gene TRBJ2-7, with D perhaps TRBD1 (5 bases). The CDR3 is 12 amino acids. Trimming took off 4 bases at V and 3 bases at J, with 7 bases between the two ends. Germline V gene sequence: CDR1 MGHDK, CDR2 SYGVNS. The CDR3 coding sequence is TGTGCCAGCAGTGCAGGGATCTACGAGCAGTACTTC. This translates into CASSAGIYEQYF.

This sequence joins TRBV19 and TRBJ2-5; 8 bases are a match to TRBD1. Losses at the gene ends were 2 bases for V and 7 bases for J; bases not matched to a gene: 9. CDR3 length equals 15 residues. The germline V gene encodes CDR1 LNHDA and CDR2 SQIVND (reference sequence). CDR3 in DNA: TGTGCCAGTAGTATATCAGGGGGCGCAATGGGGACCCAGTACTTC. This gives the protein CASSISGGAMGTQYF.

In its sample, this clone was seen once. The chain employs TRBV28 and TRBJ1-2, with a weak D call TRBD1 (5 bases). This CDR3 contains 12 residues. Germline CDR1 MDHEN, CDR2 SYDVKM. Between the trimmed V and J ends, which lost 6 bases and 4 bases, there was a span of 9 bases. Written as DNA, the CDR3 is TGTGCCAGCAGCCCCAGGGCCTATGGCTACACCTTC. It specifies CASSPRAYGYTF.

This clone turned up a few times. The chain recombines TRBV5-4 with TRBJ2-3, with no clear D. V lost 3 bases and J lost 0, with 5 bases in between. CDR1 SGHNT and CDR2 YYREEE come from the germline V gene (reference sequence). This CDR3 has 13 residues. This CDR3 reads CASSSLSTDTQYF. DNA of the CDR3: TGTGCCAGCAGCTCTTTAAGCACAGATACGCAGTATTTT.

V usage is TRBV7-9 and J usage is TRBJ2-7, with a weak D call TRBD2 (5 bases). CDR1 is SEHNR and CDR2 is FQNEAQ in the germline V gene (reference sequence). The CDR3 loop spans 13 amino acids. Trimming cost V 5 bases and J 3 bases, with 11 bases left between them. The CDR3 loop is CASSPLGSYEQYF. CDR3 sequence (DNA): TGTGCCAGCAGCCCTCTTGGGAGCTACGAGCAGTACTTC. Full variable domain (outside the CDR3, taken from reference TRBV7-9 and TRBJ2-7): DTGVSQNPRHKITKRGQNVTFRCDPISEHNRLYWYRQTLGQGPEFLTYFQNEAQLEKSRLLSDRFSAERPKGSFSTLEIQRTEQGDSAMYLCASSPLGSYEQYFGPGTRLTVT.